The source of this TCR beta chain is a study of low-dose radiotherapy and immunotherapy resistance in tumors. Overall study: Across 26 weeks, 13 Gy in total went to Cohort 2, delivered as 1 Gy per fraction every two weeks. Aspirin was administered orally at 300 mg daily for four cycles, commencing on cycle 1 day 1. Every two weeks patients got nivolumab 240 mg flat dose, plus ipilimumab 1 mg/kg every six weeks, intravenously.

Time point given: after trial treatment. As for treatment: LDRT plus nivolumab, ipilimumab, low-dose cyclophosphamide and aspirin (RACIN trial). This clonotype occurred many times. Per germline, CDR1 ENHRY and CDR2 SYGVKD. V lost 6 bases and J 0 bases, leaving 12 bases between the germline ends. The CDR3 contains 14 residues. Primers targeting TRAV and TRBV primed first-strand cDNA, covering alpha and beta chains. For amplifying TCRs, the PCR ran for approximately 18 cycles with Phusion, which was used together with a constant-region primer and the adapter on the V primers. TCRdb passed the reads through MiXCR, listing each CDR3 protein once. The repertoire includes around 60,000 distinct CDR3 sequences, 23% of them detected once, and around 6.5% sits in the top ten.

This TCR was recovered from a male donor with prostate cancer. Sequenced here: PBMCs, sampled after low-dose radiotherapy plus immunotherapy. The chain is built from TRBV10-3 and TRBJ2-7, with D perhaps matching TRBD1 (6 bases). The CDR3 DNA reads TGTGCCATCAGCCGGACAGAGAGCTCCTACGAGCAGTACTTC. Its translation: CAISRTESSYEQYF.